This is a list of T cell receptor beta chains from one sample in a study of post-analysis software for immune sequencing data. TCRdb redid the calling of the PCR reads with MiXCR, one entry per CDR3 protein. Altogether some 260,000 distinct CDR3 sequences are present, 35% to 40% being singletons, with the ten largest covering 4% to 6%. The sample comprised blood. These receptors were taken from a girl between 5 and 17 years old with multiple sclerosis. The CDR3 runs from the conserved cysteine through the conserved F or W. A D gene is named only where the DNA matches it firmly. For some rows the clone size is stated as once, few or many, or as a class when expanded; others skip it.

DNA	CDR3	J	D	V	size
TGTGCCAGCAGCCCGCAGACAGCAAACACTGAAGCTTTCTTT	CASSPQTANTEAFF	TRBJ1-1	.	TRBV5-4	.
TGTGCCAGCACCCACCAGACAGCCGCGGGCGGGGAGCTGTTTTTT	CASTHQTAAGGELFF	TRBJ2-2	.	TRBV6-1	few
TGTGCCAGCAGCCGGACGGATATGAACACTGAAGCTTTCTTT	CASSRTDMNTEAFF	TRBJ1-1	.	TRBV3-1	.
TGCAGCGTTGAAGGAGGGACAGGGCAGACGGAAGGAGCTTTCTTT	CSVEGGTGQTEGAFF	TRBJ1-1	TRBD1	TRBV29-1	few
TGTGCCAGCAGTCCTCATGGGGGGGTGCTGTCCTCATTGGGGACTGAAGCTTTCTTT	CASSPHGGVLSSLGTEAFF	TRBJ1-1	.	TRBV27	.
TGTGCCAGCAGGGTCGACAGGGAGGACACTGAAGCTTTCTTT	CASRVDREDTEAFF	TRBJ1-1	TRBD1	TRBV28	.
TGCAGTGCTAGGCTGGCTGGGGGGAAGGGAACTAATGAAAAACTGTTTTTT	CSARLAGGKGTNEKLFF	TRBJ1-4	.	TRBV20-1	.
TGCAGTGCTGGGACAGGGGGTCCCTATGGCTACACCTTC	CSAGTGGPYGYTF	TRBJ1-2	TRBD1	TRBV20-1	.
TGTGCCAGCAGTTTACTATCAGCTGAAGCTTTCTTT	CASSLLSAEAFF	TRBJ1-1	.	TRBV28	many
TGTGCCAGCAGTTCCACGGGAGCCCACAATGAGCAGTTCTTC	CASSSTGAHNEQFF	TRBJ2-1	.	TRBV6-2/TRBV6-3	many
TGTGCCAGCTCACCAAGTGACGAGCAGTTCTTC	CASSPSDEQFF	TRBJ2-1	.	TRBV18	many
TGCAGTGCTAGCGGGGGGGTATTTGGGCAAGAGACCCAGTACTTC	CSASGGVFGQETQYF	TRBJ2-5	TRBD2	TRBV20-1	many